This TCR beta chain was profiled in a study of naive CD8 T cells in extremely preterm neonates. Here immunoSEQ multiplex PCR was the method, and the copy in TCRdb shows in-frame clones only, minus some. The repertoire holds about 7,500 clones, just under 98% seen once, with 0.36% in the top ten. Germline CDR1 MGHDK, CDR2 SYGVNS. J was trimmed by 2 bases and V by 3 bases; bases with no gene match: 0. The CDR3 covers 13 residues. Remarks on this clone: The same CDR3 is also encoded by other DNA sequences in this sample.

Deliveries were elective term cesareans at roughly 37-42 weeks, with no labor or membrane rupture. Sample: naive CD8+ T cells from cord blood. The origin of this receptor is a newborn in good health. This chain connects TRBV25-1 to TRBJ1-2; 7 bases agree with TRBD1. Written as DNA, the CDR3 is TGTGCCAGCAGTGAGACAGGGAACTATGGCTACACCTTC. This gives the protein CASSETGNYGYTF.